This record concerns one T cell receptor beta chain sequence. Its antigen is undetermined. Each TCR beta cDNA library carried unique molecular identifiers. T cells, about 0.95 to 10 million of them, yielded about 500,000 cDNA molecules. TCRdb reprocessed the PCR reads via MiXCR and lists one record per CDR3 protein. The sample consists of more than 450,000 distinct CDR3 sequences, roughly two fifths of them appearing once. Per germline, CDR1 MGHDK and CDR2 SYGVNS. The CDR3 consists of 14 residues. J lost 6 bases, V lost 3 bases, and 7 bases had no gene match. The entry originates in a study of post-analysis software for immune sequencing data. Study in general: Patients with relapsing-remitting, secondary progressive and progressive-relapsing multiple sclerosis courses were all represented.

General observations from the study: Comparison of patients with controls showed about 5 TRBV segments more frequent in patients, TRBV5-6, TRBV5-1 and TRBV20-1 among them.

The chain has TRBV25-1 and TRBJ2-7; 8 bases match TRBD2. Sequencing was performed on blood. The sequence was obtained from a girl aged 5 to 17 with multiple sclerosis. CDR3 residues: CASSDTAGGSEQYF. CDR3 bases: TGTGCCAGCAGTGACACGGCGGGGGGCTCCGAGCAGTACTTC.